A single TCR beta chain is shown here with its context. The germline gives CDR1 LGHNA, CDR2 YSLEER. This CDR3 is 15 amino acids long. J gave up 4 bases and V 0 bases, and 5 bases lay outside the gene matches. Using immunoSEQ multiplex PCR, the repertoire was profiled, and TCRdb retains in-frame clones only, with some absent. The sample includes 200,000 to 250,000 clones, 84% of them seen just once. This specimen comes from a study of blood T cell repertoires in COVID-19. The gene calls are TRBV4-3 and TRBJ2-7, with 8 bases that match TRBD1. The sequence was collected from a woman aged 60-70 years who had recovered from COVID-19. Sequenced material: peripheral blood. Written as DNA, the CDR3 is TGCGCCAGCAGCCAAGATAGGGGACAGGCGTACGAGCAGTACTTC. Amino acid sequence: CASSQDRGQAYEQYF.